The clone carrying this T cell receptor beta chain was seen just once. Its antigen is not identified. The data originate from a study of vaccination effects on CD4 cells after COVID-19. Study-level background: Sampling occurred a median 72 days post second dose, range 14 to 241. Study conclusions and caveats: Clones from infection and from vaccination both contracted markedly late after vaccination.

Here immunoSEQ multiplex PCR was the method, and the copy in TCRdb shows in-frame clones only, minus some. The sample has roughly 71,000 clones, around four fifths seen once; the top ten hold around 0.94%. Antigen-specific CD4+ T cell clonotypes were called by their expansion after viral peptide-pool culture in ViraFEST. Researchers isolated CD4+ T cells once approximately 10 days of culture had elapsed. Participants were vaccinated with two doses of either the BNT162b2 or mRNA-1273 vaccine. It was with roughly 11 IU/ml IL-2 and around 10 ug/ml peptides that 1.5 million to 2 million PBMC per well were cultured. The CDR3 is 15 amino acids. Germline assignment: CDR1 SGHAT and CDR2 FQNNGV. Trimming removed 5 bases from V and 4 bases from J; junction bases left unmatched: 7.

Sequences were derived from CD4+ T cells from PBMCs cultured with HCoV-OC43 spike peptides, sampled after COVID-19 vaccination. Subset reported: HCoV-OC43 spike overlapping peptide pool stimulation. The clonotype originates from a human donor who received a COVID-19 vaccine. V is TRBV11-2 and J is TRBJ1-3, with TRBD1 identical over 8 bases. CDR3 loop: CASSSGQGRGNTIYF. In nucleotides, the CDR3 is TGTGCCAGCAGCAGTGGACAGGGAAGAGGAAACACCATATATTTT. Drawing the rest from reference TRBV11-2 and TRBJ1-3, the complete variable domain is EAGVAQSPRYKIIEKRQSVAFWCNPISGHATLYWYQQILGQGPKLLIQFQNNGVVDDSQLPKDRFSAERLKGVDSTLKIQPAKLEDSAVYLCASSSGQGRGNTIYFGEGSWLTVV.